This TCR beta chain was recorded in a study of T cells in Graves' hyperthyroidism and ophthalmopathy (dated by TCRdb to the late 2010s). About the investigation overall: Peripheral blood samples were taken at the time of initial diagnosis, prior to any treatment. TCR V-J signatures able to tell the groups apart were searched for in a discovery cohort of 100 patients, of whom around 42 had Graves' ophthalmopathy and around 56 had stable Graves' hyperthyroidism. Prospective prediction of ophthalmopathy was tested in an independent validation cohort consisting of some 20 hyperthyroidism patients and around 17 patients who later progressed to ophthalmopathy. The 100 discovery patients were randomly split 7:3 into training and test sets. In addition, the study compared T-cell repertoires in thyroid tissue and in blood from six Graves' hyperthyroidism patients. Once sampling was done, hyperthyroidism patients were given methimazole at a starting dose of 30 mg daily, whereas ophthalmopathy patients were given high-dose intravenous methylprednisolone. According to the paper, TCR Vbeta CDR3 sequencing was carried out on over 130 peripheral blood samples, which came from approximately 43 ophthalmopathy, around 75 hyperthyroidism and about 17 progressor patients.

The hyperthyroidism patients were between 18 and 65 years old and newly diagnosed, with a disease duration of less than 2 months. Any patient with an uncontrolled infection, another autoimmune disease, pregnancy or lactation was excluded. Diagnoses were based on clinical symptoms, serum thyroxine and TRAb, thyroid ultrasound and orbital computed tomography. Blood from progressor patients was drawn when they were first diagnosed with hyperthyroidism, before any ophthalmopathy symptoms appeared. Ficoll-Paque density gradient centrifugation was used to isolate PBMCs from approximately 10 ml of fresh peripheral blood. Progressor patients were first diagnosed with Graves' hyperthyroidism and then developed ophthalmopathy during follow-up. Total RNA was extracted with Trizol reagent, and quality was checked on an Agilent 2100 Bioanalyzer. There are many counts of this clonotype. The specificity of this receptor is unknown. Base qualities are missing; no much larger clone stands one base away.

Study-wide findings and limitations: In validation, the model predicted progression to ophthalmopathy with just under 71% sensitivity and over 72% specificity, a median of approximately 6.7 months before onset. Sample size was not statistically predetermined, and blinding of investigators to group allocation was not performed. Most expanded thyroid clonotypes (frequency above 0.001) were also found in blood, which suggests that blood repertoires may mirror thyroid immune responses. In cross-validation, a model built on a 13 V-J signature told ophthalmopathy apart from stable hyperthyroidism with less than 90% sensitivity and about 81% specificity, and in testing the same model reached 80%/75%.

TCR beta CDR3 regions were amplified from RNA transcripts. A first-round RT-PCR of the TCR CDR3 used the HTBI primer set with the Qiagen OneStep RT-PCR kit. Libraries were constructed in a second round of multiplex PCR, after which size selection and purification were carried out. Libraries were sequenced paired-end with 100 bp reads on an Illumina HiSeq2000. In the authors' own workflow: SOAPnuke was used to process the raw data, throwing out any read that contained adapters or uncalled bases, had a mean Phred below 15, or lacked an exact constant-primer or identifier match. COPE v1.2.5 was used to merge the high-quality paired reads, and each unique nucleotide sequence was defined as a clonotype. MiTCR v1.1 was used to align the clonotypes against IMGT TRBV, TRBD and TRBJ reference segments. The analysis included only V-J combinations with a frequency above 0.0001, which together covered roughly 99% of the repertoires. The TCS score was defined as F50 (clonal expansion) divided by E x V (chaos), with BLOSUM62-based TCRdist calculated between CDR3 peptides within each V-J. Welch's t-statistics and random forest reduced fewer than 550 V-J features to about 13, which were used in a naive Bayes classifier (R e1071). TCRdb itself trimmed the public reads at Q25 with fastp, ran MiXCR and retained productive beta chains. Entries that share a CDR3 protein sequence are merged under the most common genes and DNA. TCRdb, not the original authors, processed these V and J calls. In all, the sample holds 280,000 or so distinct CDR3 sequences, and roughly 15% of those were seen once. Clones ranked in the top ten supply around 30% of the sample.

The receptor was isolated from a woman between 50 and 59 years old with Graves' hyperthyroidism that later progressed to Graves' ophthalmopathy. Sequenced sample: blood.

CDR3 reads: CASSHTGTGYEQYF. The bases are TGTGCCAGCAGCCACACCGGGACAGGCTACGAGCAGTACTTC. The rearrangement combines TRBV7-9 with TRBJ2-7, with 8 bases matching TRBD1. Via the germline V gene (reference sequence), CDR1 is SEHNR and CDR2 FQNEAQ. CDR3 length: 14 amino acids, cysteine to phenylalanine. Only CDR3 DNA remains: 42 bases, in frame from the first base. After removal of 5 bases from V and 3 bases from J, the junction retains 6 bases not matched to a gene.